The next 15 T cell receptor beta chains were all read from a single sample in a study of T cells after yellow fever vaccination. TCRdb ran MiXCR on the 5' RACE reads and lists one entry per CDR3 protein. The data contain 95,000 to 150,000 distinct CDR3 sequences, 12% to 15% of them singletons. Sequencing was performed on CD8+ T cells sorted from PBMCs, taken 5 days after the yellow fever booster vaccination. The origin of the receptors is a man aged 18 to 35 who received the YFV17D yellow fever vaccine.

The J gene is TRBJ1-2, the V gene TRBV5-5; 12 bases agree with TRBD1. Trimming cost V 0 bases and J 2 bases; bases outside gene matches: 8. The CDR3 is 18 amino acids. Germline V lookup: CDR1 SGHKS, CDR2 YYEKEE (reference sequence). CDR3 nucleotides: TGTGCCAGCAGCTTGGTCGGGGACAGGGGGCGTCCAAACTATGGCTACACCTTC. Encoded protein: CASSLVGDRGRPNYGYTF.

This clonotype was recorded a few times. V is TRBV7-2 and J is TRBJ2-2, with D uncertain. CDR3 size: 15 residues. The V end was cut by 1 base, the J end by 1 base, with 7 bases between. Looked up from germline, CDR1 is SGHTA and CDR2 is FQGNSA. In nucleotides, the CDR3 is TGTGCCAGCAGCTTAGTGATTCTGAACACCGGGGAGCTGTTTTTT. Protein: CASSLVILNTGELFF. Filled out from reference TRBV7-2 and TRBJ2-2, the complete variable domain reads GAGVSQSPSNKVTEKGKDVELRCDPISGHTALYWYRQSLGQGLEFLIYFQGNSAPDKSGLPSDRFSAERTGGSVSTLTIQRTQQEDSAVYLCASSLVILNTGELFFGEGSRLTVL.

This clonotype is a singleton in its sample. The chain links TRBV20-1 to TRBJ2-1; 9 nucleotides agree with TRBD1. The trim removed 6 bases at V and 5 bases at J, leaving 5 bases unmatched. Per germline, CDR1 DFQATT and CDR2 SNEGSKA (reference sequence). This CDR3 spans 13 amino acids. Here the CDR3 DNA reads TGCAGTGCCGGGGACAGGGTTCACAATGAGCAGTTCTTC. Translation: CSAGDRVHNEQFF.

This clonotype has a handful of counts. This chain joins TRBV12-3 or TRBV12-4 and TRBJ1-5, with D perhaps TRBD1 (5 bases). With 7 bases removed from V and 4 bases from J, the gap between germline ends came to 8 bases. The CDR3 is 12 amino acids. CDR3 bases: TGTGCCAGCACTCAGGGAAATCAGCCCCAGCATTTT. This encodes CASTQGNQPQHF.

This clonotype came up a few times. The V and J genes are TRBV20-1 and TRBJ2-3, with D perhaps matching TRBD2 (5 bases). V lost 5 bases and J 1 base, leaving 16 bases between the germline ends. This CDR3 has 15 residues. Per germline, CDR1 DFQATT and CDR2 SNEGSKA (reference sequence). This CDR3 reads CSAVPTRVGTDTQYF. In nucleotides, the CDR3 is TGCAGTGCTGTCCCCACTAGGGTCGGCACAGATACGCAGTATTTT.

The sample holds a few counts of this clonotype. The chain combines TRBV7-6 with TRBJ1-4; D is perhaps TRBD1 (6 bases). Germline loops: CDR1 SGHVS, CDR2 FNYEAQ. The CDR3 has 15 amino acids. The V gene lost 1 base and the J gene lost 5 bases, with 11 bases spanning the gap. The CDR3 nucleotides are TGTGCCAGCAGCTTAGGGGGGGGCAGAAATGAAAAACTGTTTTTT. Protein product: CASSLGGGRNEKLFF.

The rearrangement links TRBV11-3 to TRBJ2-2; D ambiguous. Between the trimmed V and J ends, which lost 4 bases and 7 bases, there was a span of 10 bases. The CDR3 has 13 amino acids. CDR1 is SGHNT and CDR2 is YENEEA in the germline V gene. CDR3: CASSSLRGGELFF. The DNA of the CDR3 is TGTGCCAGCAGCTCCCTCCGCGGCGGGGAGCTGTTTTTT.

The chain joins TRBV2 to TRBJ2-3, with a weak D call TRBD1 (5 bases). Germline V gene data show CDR1 as SNHLY and CDR2 as FYNNEI. Trimming pared 7 bases from V and 6 bases from J, leaving 17 bases between. The length of the CDR3 is 14 residues. The CDR3 here is CASTKASSGDTQYF. CDR3 bases: TGTGCCAGCACAAAGGCCTCATCAGGGGATACGCAGTATTTT.

The chain has TRBV5-1 and TRBJ2-5, with D maybe TRBD2 (5 bases). Trimming shortened V by 1 base and J by 7 bases, and 11 bases separated the two germline ends. The CDR3 is 13 residues long. Germline V CDR1 and CDR2: SGHRS, YFSETQ. CDR3 nucleotide sequence: TGCGCCAGCAGCTTGAAGGAGGCGGGGACCCAGTACTTC. Translating gives CASSLKEAGTQYF.

This clonotype was recorded a few times. The rearrangement joins TRBV6-6 to TRBJ1-1; D is unresolved. The CDR3 length is 12 residues. V was pared by 2 bases and J by 7 bases, with 8 bases between. Germline V gene data show CDR1 as MNHNY and CDR2 as SVGAGI (reference sequence). The CDR3 sequence is CASSYGVGEAFF. CDR3 in DNA: TGTGCCAGCAGTTACGGGGTGGGTGAAGCTTTCTTT.

The chain carries TRBV9 and TRBJ2-6, with D uncertain. Per germline, CDR1 SGDLS and CDR2 YYNGEE. V was clipped by 4 bases and J by 0 bases, with 8 bases between them. CDR3 size: 15 residues. In nucleotides, the CDR3 is TGTGCCAGCAGCCCATGGGGCTCTGGGGCCAACGTCCTGACTTTC. Translation gives CASSPWGSGANVLTF.

V is TRBV21-1 and J is TRBJ1-5. TRBV21-1 is recorded as a pseudogene. This CDR3 spans 15 amino acids. As DNA, the CDR3 is TGTGCCAGCACCCTCAAGTCTGGGATCGGTCAGCCCCAGCATTTT. Its protein is CASTLKSGIGQPQHF.

A few counts support this clonotype. V usage is TRBV27 and J usage is TRBJ2-7; 9 nucleotides align to TRBD1. The CDR3 consists of 16 residues. The V gene's germline CDR1 is MNHEY and CDR2 SMNVEV (reference sequence). With V trimmed by 3 bases and J by 2 bases, 8 bases remained unmatched. The CDR3 DNA is TGTGCCAGCAGTTTCACCAGGGACAGGGTGGCCTACGAGCAGTACTTC. It is translated as CASSFTRDRVAYEQYF.

The chain couples TRBV24-1 to TRBJ2-7; D not resolved. This CDR3 contains 13 residues. Looked up from germline, CDR1 is KGHDR and CDR2 is SFDVKD. V lost 8 bases, J lost 3 bases, and 13 bases lay in between. DNA of the CDR3: TGTGCCACCATTTTGCCGGATAACTACGAGCAGTACGTC. Protein sequence: CATILPDNYEQYV.

The gene calls are TRBV18 and TRBJ1-1; 10 bases agree with TRBD1. The CDR3 covers 15 residues. Germline CDR1 and CDR2: KGHSH and LQKENI. V lost 8 bases, J lost 4 bases, and 10 bases stayed unmatched. Here the CDR3 DNA reads TGTGCCAGCCACCCTACGGGACAGGGGACCACTGAAGCTTTCTTT. This gives the protein CASHPTGQGTTEAFF.